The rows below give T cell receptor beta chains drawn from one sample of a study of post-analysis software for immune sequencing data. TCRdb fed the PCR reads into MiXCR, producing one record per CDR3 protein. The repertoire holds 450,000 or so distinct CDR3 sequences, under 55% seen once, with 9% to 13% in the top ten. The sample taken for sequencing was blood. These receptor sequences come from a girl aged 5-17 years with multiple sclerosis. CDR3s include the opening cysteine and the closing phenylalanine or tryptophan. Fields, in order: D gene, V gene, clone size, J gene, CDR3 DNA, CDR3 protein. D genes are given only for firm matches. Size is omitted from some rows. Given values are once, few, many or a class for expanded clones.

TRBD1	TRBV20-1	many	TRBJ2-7	TGCAGTGCTAGAGGAGGGACAGGGATCTACGAGCAGTACTTC	CSARGGTGIYEQYF
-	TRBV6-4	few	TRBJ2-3	TGTGCCAGCAGACCCGAACAGGGCCTGCCAGATACGCAGTATTTT	CASRPEQGLPDTQYF
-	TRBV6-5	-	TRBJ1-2	TGTGCCAGCAGTTACTCGGGGCAAGCTAACTATGGCTACACCTTC	CASSYSGQANYGYTF
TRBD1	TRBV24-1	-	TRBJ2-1	TGTGCCACCAGTTGGGCCAGGGGGTCCTACAATGAGCAGTTCTTC	CATSWARGSYNEQFF
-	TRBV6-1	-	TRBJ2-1	TGTGCCAGCAGCATCGCGCGGAGTGACCTGGGACCGTACAATGAGCAGTTCTTC	CASSIARSDLGPYNEQFF
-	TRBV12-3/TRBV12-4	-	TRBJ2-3	TGTGCCAGCAGTTTACTGGGCCAGGATGCGCAGTATTTT	CASSLLGQDAQYF
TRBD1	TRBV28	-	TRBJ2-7	TGTGCCAGCAGTTTTGGGACAGGGTTGTACGAGCAGTACTTC	CASSFGTGLYEQYF
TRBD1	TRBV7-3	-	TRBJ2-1	TGTGCCAGCAGCTCGTCTCCTCCGGGACAGGGGGGTCATGAGCAGTTCTTC	CASSSSPPGQGGHEQFF
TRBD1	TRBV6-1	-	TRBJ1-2	TGTGCCAGCAGTAGGGGACAGGACGATAACTATGGCTACACCTTC	CASSRGQDDNYGYTF
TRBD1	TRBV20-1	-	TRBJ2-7	TGCAGTGCTAGGGGGGACAGGGGAAAGCAGTACTTC	CSARGDRGKQYF
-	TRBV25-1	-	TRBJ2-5	TGTGCCAGCAGTGTCCCAGGGGTCGAGACCCAGTACTTC	CASSVPGVETQYF
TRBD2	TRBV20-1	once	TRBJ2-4	TGCAGTGCTAGAACTTTCCAACTAGCGGGGACTCGGGAGCAGTACTTC	CSARTFQLAGTREQYF
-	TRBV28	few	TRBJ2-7	TGTGCCAGCAGCACAATACATGAGCAGTACTTC	CASSTIHEQYF
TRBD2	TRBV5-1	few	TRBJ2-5	TGCGCCAGCAGTGGAAGGGTTAGCGGGAGAGAGACCCAGTACTTC	CASSGRVSGRETQYF
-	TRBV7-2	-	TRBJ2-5	TGTGCCAGCAGCTCCTATGGGCCTGTCGGGCAGTACTTC	CASSSYGPVGQYF
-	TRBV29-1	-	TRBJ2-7	TGCAACGTTGTTGGCAGGTCTTACGAGCAGTACTTC	CNVVGRSYEQYF
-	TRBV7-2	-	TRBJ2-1	TGTGCCAGCAGTCCAAGGGGGGGCGCCTACAATGAGCAGTTCTTC	CASSPRGGAYNEQFF
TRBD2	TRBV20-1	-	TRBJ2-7	TGCAGTGCTAGAGATAGGACTAGCGCATCCTACGAGCAGTACTTC	CSARDRTSASYEQYF
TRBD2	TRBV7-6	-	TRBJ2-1	TGTGCCAGCAGCTTACGGGGGGAGGGGATCTACAATGAGCAGTTCTTC	CASSLRGEGIYNEQFF
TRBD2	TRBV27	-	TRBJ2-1	TGTGCCAGCAGTTCGGTTAGACTAGCGGATGCCAATGAGCAGTTCTTC	CASSSVRLADANEQFF
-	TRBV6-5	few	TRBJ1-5	TGTGCCAGCAGGCCCGGACGGTATAGCAATCAGCCCCAGCATTTT	CASRPGRYSNQPQHF
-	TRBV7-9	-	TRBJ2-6	TGTGCCAGCAGCTTAGGTGGGGACAACGTCCTGACTTTC	CASSLGGDNVLTF
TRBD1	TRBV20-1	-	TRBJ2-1	TGCAGTGCCGCCGGGACAGGGGGCTGGTACAATGAGCAGTTCTTC	CSAAGTGGWYNEQFF
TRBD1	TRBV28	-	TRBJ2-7	TGTGCCAGCTGTTCGTCAGGGGGCGGATCCTACGAGCAGTACTTC	CASCSSGGGSYEQYF
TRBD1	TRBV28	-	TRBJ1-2	TGTGCCAGCAGTGTCACCCAGGACAGGGACGGCTACACCTTC	CASSVTQDRDGYTF
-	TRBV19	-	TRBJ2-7	TGTGCCAGTAGTAGGGGCCTATCCTACGAGCAGTACTTC	CASSRGLSYEQYF
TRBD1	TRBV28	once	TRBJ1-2	TGTGCCAGCAGGTCTCCGGGACAGGGGTATGGCTACACCTTC	CASRSPGQGYGYTF
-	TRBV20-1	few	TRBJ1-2	TGCAGTGCTTCACCCCCGGGGGTCGGCTATGGCTACACCTTC	CSASPPGVGYGYTF
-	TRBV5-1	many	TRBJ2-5	TGCGCCAGCAGCTTCGAAGGAGAGACCCAGTACTTC	CASSFEGETQYF
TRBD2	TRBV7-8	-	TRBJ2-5	TGTGCCAGCAGCGGGGTTAGCGGGAGGAGTCAAGAGACCCAGTACTTC	CASSGVSGRSQETQYF
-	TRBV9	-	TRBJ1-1	TGTGCCAGCAGCCACGCCCTTGGAGGCGGCAACACTGAAGCTTTCTTT	CASSHALGGGNTEAFF
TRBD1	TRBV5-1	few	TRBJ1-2	TGCGCCAGCAGCTTGGGTCAGGGGGCGAGATCAGATGGCTACACCTTC	CASSLGQGARSDGYTF
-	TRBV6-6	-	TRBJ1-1	TGTGCCAGCATTCAACCGAGGGGCGGGAATACTGAAGCTTTCTTT	CASIQPRGGNTEAFF
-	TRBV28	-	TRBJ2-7	TGTGCCAGCAGTTTAGGTCGGGGAGAGCAGTACTTC	CASSLGRGEQYF
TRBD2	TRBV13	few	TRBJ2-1	TGTGCCAGCACCCCTAGCGGGAGGTTCGACAATGAGCAGTTCTTC	CASTPSGRFDNEQFF
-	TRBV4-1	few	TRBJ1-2	TGCGCCAGCAGCCAAGGTGTGGAGTCTAACTATGGCTACACCTTC	CASSQGVESNYGYTF
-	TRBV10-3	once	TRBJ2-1	TGTGCCATCAGTGAGAGCGCCATGGACTCCTACAATGAGCAGTTCTTC	CAISESAMDSYNEQFF
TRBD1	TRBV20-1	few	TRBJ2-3	TGCAGTGCTAGATCCGGGACAGAGGGGTGGACAGATACGCAGTATTTT	CSARSGTEGWTDTQYF
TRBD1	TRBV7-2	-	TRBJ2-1	TGTGCCAGCAGCTTTGGGACAGGGAGAGGCAATGAGCAGTTCTTC	CASSFGTGRGNEQFF
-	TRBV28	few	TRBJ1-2	TGTGCCAGCAGTAAACAGGGACCTACTTCAGGAGCCTATGGCTACACCTTC	CASSKQGPTSGAYGYTF
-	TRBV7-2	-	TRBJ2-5	TGTGCCGGCAGCTCGACCCGGGAGACCCAGTACTTC	CAGSSTRETQYF
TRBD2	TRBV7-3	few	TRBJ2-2	TGTGCCAGCAGCTCCAGCGGGAGGGTCGGGGAGCTGTTTTTT	CASSSSGRVGELFF
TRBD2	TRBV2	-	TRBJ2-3	TGTGCCGGGACTAGCGGGAGACCAGATACGCAGTATTTT	CAGTSGRPDTQYF
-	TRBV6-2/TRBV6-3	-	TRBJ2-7	TGTGCCAGCACGGTGGGCTACGAGCAGTACTTC	CASTVGYEQYF
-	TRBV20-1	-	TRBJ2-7	TGCAGTGCTTTCCCAGACCGCACCTACGAGCAGTACTTC	CSAFPDRTYEQYF
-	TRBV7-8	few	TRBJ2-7	TGTGCCAGCAGCTTACCCATGGGCGAGCAGTACTTC	CASSLPMGEQYF
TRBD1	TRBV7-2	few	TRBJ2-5	TGTGCCAGCAGCACACAGGGGGCAGGAGAGACCCAGTACTTC	CASSTQGAGETQYF
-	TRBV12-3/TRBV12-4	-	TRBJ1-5	TGTGCCAGCAGTTTCGGGTTGCGTCAGCCCCAGCATTTT	CASSFGLRQPQHF
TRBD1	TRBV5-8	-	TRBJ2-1	TGTGCCAGCAGCTTGGGAAGGACAGGGGATGAGCAGTTCTTC	CASSLGRTGDEQFF
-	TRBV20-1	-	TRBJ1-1	TGCAGTGCTCCCGCCCCCCGACAGTATGGAGCTTTCTTT	CSAPAPRQYGAFF